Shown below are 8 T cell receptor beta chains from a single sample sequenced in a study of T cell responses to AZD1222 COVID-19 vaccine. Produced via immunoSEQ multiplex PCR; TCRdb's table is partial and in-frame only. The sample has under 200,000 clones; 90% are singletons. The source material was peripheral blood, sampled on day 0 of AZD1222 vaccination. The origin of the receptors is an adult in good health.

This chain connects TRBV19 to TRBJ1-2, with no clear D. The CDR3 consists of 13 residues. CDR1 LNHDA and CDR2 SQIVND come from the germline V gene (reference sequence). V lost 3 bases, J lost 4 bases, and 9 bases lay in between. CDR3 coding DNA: TGTGCCAGTAGTATCTTCCCGCTCTATGGCTACACCTTC. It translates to CASSIFPLYGYTF.

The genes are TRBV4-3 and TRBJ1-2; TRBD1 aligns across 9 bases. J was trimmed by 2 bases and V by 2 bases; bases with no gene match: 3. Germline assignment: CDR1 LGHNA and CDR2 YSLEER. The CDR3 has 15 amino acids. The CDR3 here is CASSQYGTGNYGYTF. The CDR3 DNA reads TGCGCCAGCAGCCAATATGGGACAGGGAACTATGGCTACACCTTC.

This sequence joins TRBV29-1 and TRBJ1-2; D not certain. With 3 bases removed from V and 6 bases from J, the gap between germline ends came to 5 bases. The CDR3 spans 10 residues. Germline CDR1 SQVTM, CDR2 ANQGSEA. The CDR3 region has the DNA TGCAGCGTTGACTTGGATGGCTACACCTTC. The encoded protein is CSVDLDGYTF. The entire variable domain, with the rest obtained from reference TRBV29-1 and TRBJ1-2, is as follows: SAVISQKPSRDICQRGTSLTIQCQVDSQVTMMFWYRQQPGQSLTLIATANQGSEATYESGFVIDKFPISRPNLTFSTLTVSNMSPEDSSIYLCSVDLDGYTFGSGTRLTVV.

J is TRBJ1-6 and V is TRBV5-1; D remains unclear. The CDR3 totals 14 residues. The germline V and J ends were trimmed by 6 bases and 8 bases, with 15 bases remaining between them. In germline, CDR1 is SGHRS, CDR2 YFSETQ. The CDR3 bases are TGCGCCAGCACCCCCGACGGGCCTCATTCACCCCTCCACTTT. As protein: CASTPDGPHSPLHF.

The CDR3 loop reads CASSLGLSPLHF. The CDR3 DNA follows: TGTGCCAGCAGCTTGGGGCTCTCACCCCTCCACTTT. V is TRBV12-3 or TRBV12-4 and J is TRBJ1-6; D is possibly TRBD1 (5 bases). Trimming shortened V by 6 bases and J by 10 bases, and 10 bases separated the two germline ends. The CDR3 has 12 residues.

In DNA, the CDR3 is TGTGCCAGCTCACCACGCCCCAATGGGAATGAAAAACTGTTTTTT. This encodes CASSPRPNGNEKLFF. V usage is TRBV18 and J usage is TRBJ1-4; D ambiguous. The CDR3 consists of 15 residues. V was cut by 1 base and J by 5 bases, with 11 bases left in between. Germline V gene lookup returns CDR1 KGHSH and CDR2 LQKENI.

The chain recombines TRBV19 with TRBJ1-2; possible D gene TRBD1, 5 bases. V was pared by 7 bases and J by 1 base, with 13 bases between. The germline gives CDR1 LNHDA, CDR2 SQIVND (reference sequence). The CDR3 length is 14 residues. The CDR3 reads CASTRQPLNYGYTF. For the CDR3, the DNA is TGTGCCAGTACTCGACAGCCACTTAACTATGGCTACACCTTC.

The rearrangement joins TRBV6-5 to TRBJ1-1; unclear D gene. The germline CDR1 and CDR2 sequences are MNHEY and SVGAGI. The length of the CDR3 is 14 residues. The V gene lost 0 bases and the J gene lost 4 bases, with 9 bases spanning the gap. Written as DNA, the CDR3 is TGTGCCAGCAGTTACTCTCTAGGAGCCACTGAAGCTTTCTTT. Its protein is CASSYSLGATEAFF.